Below, 29 T cell receptor beta chains from the same sample are listed, as sequenced in a study of cytomegalovirus exposure and HLA in healthy donors. Using immunoSEQ multiplex PCR, the repertoire was profiled, and TCRdb retains in-frame clones only, with some absent. The data hold about 62,000 clones, with more than 85% observed a single time. Source material: PBMCs. These receptor sequences come from a young woman in good health and CMV-seropositive.

This clone was observed once. The genes are TRBV27 and TRBJ2-1, with 10 nucleotides matching TRBD1. Germline V gives CDR1 MNHEY, CDR2 SMNVEV (reference sequence). The CDR3 loop spans 14 amino acids. With V trimmed by 3 bases and J by 8 bases, 4 bases remained unmatched. CDR3 protein: CASSLDRGSDEQFF. CDR3 DNA: TGTGCCAGCAGTTTGGACAGGGGGAGCGATGAGCAGTTCTTC.

V gene TRBV6-5 combines with J gene TRBJ2-6, with a weak D call TRBD2 (5 bases). Germline CDR1 and CDR2: MNHEY and SVGAGI. The CDR3 extends over 15 amino acids. V lost 6 bases and J 2 bases, leaving 11 bases between the germline ends. The CDR3 nucleotides are TGTGCCAGCAGGCGAGGGAGCACTGGGGCCAACGTCCTGACTTTC. This encodes CASRRGSTGANVLTF.

The V gene is TRBV30, the J gene TRBJ2-7, with 10 bases fitting TRBD1. Trimming took 0 bases from V and 3 from J; bases not matched to a gene: 8. The CDR3 totals 16 residues. The V gene's germline CDR1 is GTSNPN and CDR2 SVGIG (reference sequence). CDR3 region: CAWSVPRDRGYYEQYF. The CDR3 DNA sequence: TGTGCCTGGAGTGTACCCCGGGACAGGGGCTACTACGAGCAGTACTTC.

This sequence joins TRBV15 and TRBJ1-2, with 7 bases matching TRBD1. The CDR3 has 16 residues. Germline-derived CDR1 and CDR2 are LNHNV and YYDKDF (reference sequence). Unmatched junction bases numbered 14, after V lost 2 bases and J lost 8 bases. The CDR3 loop reads CATSRYLGTALEGYTF. The DNA for the CDR3 is TGTGCCACCAGCAGATATCTAGGGACAGCTTTGGAAGGCTACACCTTC.

The CDR3 DNA sequence: TGTGCCAGCAGCCCGAAAGGGGTCATACAGGGGGACGAGCAGTACTTC. As protein: CASSPKGVIQGDEQYF. This chain links TRBV14 with TRBJ2-7; 8 bases align to TRBD1. Trimming removed 4 bases from V and 5 bases from J; junction bases left unmatched: 13. Per germline, CDR1 SGHDN and CDR2 FVKESK. The CDR3 sequence is 16 residues long.

The V gene is TRBV28, the J gene TRBJ2-1; D may be TRBD2 (5 bases). V lost 7 bases and J 3 bases, leaving 7 bases between the germline ends. Germline V gene lookup returns CDR1 MDHEN and CDR2 SYDVKM. The CDR3 is 12 residues long. CDR3 sequence reads: CASTGLYNEQFF. CDR3 nucleotide sequence: TGTGCCAGCACCGGACTCTACAATGAGCAGTTCTTC.

Here the CDR3 DNA reads TGTGCCAGCAGCTTAAACCCGGGGAACACTGAAGCTTTCTTT. Translating gives CASSLNPGNTEAFF. This chain joins TRBV7-3 and TRBJ1-1; D remains unclear. The V gene lost 1 base and the J gene lost 1 base, with 7 bases spanning the gap. The V gene's germline CDR1 is SGHTA and CDR2 FQGTGA. CDR3 length: 14 residues.

The genes are TRBV5-4 and TRBJ1-3; 7 bases fit TRBD1. The trim removed 1 base at V and 0 bases at J, leaving 1 base unmatched. Germline V gives CDR1 SGHNT, CDR2 YYREEE (reference sequence). CDR3 size: 15 residues. The CDR3 region has the DNA TGTGCCAGCAGCTTGAACAGGGGCTCTGGAAACACCATATATTTT. Amino acids: CASSLNRGSGNTIYF.

This clone is a singleton in its sample. The genes are TRBV9 and TRBJ1-1; 8 bases align to TRBD1. V was clipped by 1 base and J by 7 bases; unmatched bases: 6. From germline, CDR1 is SGDLS and CDR2 YYNGEE. The CDR3 covers 14 residues. CDR3 bases: TGTGCCAGCAGCGTAACAGGGGGTTCTGTTGAAGCTTTCTTT. It encodes CASSVTGGSVEAFF.

This chain links TRBV7-2 with TRBJ2-7; 11 bases align to TRBD1. Germline loops: CDR1 SGHTA, CDR2 FQGNSA. The CDR3 totals 15 residues. Trimming removed 4 bases from V and 2 bases from J; junction bases left unmatched: 4. The CDR3 reads CASSSGGQGAYEQYF. DNA for the CDR3: TGTGCCAGCAGCTCGGGGGGACAGGGGGCCTACGAGCAGTACTTC.

The chain links TRBV18 to TRBJ1-6; 10 nucleotides align to TRBD1. The CDR3 runs 14 residues. Germline V gene sequence: CDR1 KGHSH, CDR2 LQKENI. Trimming cost V 8 bases and J 11 bases; bases outside gene matches: 9. CDR3 amino acids: CASEMTGGSPPLHF. CDR3 nucleotide sequence: TGTGCCAGCGAGATGACAGGGGGCAGTCCACCCCTCCACTTT.

The chain couples TRBV30 to TRBJ2-2; D not resolved. Germline V gene data show CDR1 as GTSNPN and CDR2 as SVGIG (reference sequence). Trimming took 0 bases from V and 5 from J, leaving 7 bases between them. This CDR3 is 13 amino acids long. CDR3 sequence reads: CAWSVRGTGELFF. As DNA, the CDR3 is TGTGCCTGGAGTGTACGAGGTACCGGGGAGCTGTTTTTT.

This sequence joins TRBV4-1 and TRBJ2-5; TRBD2 agrees at 7 bases. The CDR3 contains 14 residues. V lost 1 base to trimming and J lost 5 bases; unmatched junction nucleotides: 4. Germline loops: CDR1 MGHRA, CDR2 YSYEKL. This CDR3 reads CASSQGGSWETQYF. DNA of the CDR3: TGCGCCAGCAGCCAAGGCGGGAGTTGGGAGACCCAGTACTTC.

The V gene is TRBV5-3, the J gene TRBJ2-5; 11 bases match TRBD1. TRBV5-3 is flagged as an ORF with uncertain function. V gave up 4 bases and J gave up 5 bases; unmatched junction bases: 10. This CDR3 is 16 amino acids long. The CDR3 DNA reads TGTGCCAGAAGCCTGCCCGGGACAGGGGGAGGCGAGACCCAGTACTTC. Its translation: CARSLPGTGGGETQYF.

The rearrangement joins TRBV28 to TRBJ1-6, with a possible D match to TRBD1 (6 bases). V was pared by 1 base and J by 5 bases, with 15 bases between. This CDR3 has 17 amino acids. Looked up from germline, CDR1 is MDHEN and CDR2 is SYDVKM. In nucleotides, the CDR3 is TGTGCCAGCAGTTTATCGTTTGGACAGCTCAATAATTCACCCCTCCACTTT. Its translation: CASSLSFGQLNNSPLHF.

The chain employs TRBV28 and TRBJ2-1, with 8 bases identical to TRBD2. Germline CDR1 is MDHEN and CDR2 is SYDVKM. The CDR3 runs to 14 residues. With V trimmed by 2 bases and J by 6 bases, 3 bases remained unmatched. The CDR3: CASSLPLAGNEQFF. As DNA, the CDR3 is TGTGCCAGCAGTTTACCCCTAGCGGGCAATGAGCAGTTCTTC.

The rearrangement joins TRBV4-1 to TRBJ2-7, with 12 bases lining up with TRBD1. J gave up 6 bases and V 6 bases, and 3 bases lay outside the gene matches. The CDR3 is made up of 13 amino acids. Per the germline V gene, CDR1 is MGHRA and CDR2 is YSYEKL. CDR3 sequence (DNA): TGCGCCAGCAGTCGGGACAGGGGGCTCGAGCAGTACTTC. It specifies CASSRDRGLEQYF.

The chain uses TRBV18 and TRBJ2-5, with D perhaps matching TRBD1 (5 bases). Germline loops: CDR1 KGHSH, CDR2 LQKENI. The CDR3 is 14 amino acids. V gave up 6 bases and J gave up 3 bases, with 14 bases separating them. In DNA, the CDR3 is TGTGCCAGCTCCCCGCAGATGACAGAAGAGACCCAGTACTTC. The encoded protein is CASSPQMTEETQYF.

This chain joins TRBV2 and TRBJ2-5, with TRBD1 identical over 7 bases. The CDR3 has 13 residues. Unmatched junction bases numbered 5, after V lost 5 bases and J lost 5 bases. The germline V gene encodes CDR1 SNHLY and CDR2 FYNNEI. CDR3 loop: CASSMYRGETQYF. CDR3 nucleotides: TGTGCCAGCAGTATGTACAGGGGTGAGACCCAGTACTTC.

The rearrangement links TRBV27 to TRBJ1-3, with a possible D match to TRBD1 (5 bases). V was clipped by 4 bases and J by 1 base, with 8 bases between them. Germline lookup yields CDR1 MNHEY and CDR2 SMNVEV (reference sequence). The length of the CDR3 is 14 residues. CDR3 residues: CASSSRGSGNTIYF. The CDR3 DNA reads as TGTGCCAGCAGTTCCCGGGGGTCTGGAAACACCATATATTTT.

This clone was counted a few times. The gene calls are TRBV29-1 and TRBJ2-5; possibly TRBD2 for D (6 bases). The V gene's germline CDR1 is SQVTM and CDR2 ANQGSEA. Deletions cut 2 bases from V and 6 bases from J, with 13 bases between. The CDR3 extends over 13 amino acids. The CDR3 loop reads CSVELAGRKTQYF. CDR3 nucleotide sequence: TGCAGCGTTGAATTGGCAGGGAGGAAGACCCAGTACTTC.

The V call is TRBV30, the J call TRBJ1-1, with D tentatively TRBD1 (6 bases). CDR3 length: 13 residues. Germline CDR1 reads GTSNPN; CDR2 reads SVGIG (reference sequence). V gave up 4 bases and J gave up 1 base, with 10 bases separating them. CDR3 residues: CAWKQGRNTEAFF. CDR3 DNA: TGTGCCTGGAAACAGGGAAGGAACACTGAAGCTTTCTTT.

The chain links TRBV7-6 to TRBJ1-1; TRBD1 might be the D (5 bases). V lost 5 bases and J 11 bases, leaving 24 bases between the germline ends. The CDR3 is 15 amino acids. Germline assignment: CDR1 SGHVS and CDR2 FNYEAQ. The CDR3 loop is CASSGFTGLTSAAFF. The CDR3 DNA reads TGTGCCAGCAGCGGATTCACGGGACTTACCTCTGCGGCTTTCTTT.

This clone was observed a single time. The J gene is TRBJ1-3, the V gene TRBV6-1; 9 positions agree with TRBD1. After removal of 8 bases from V and 5 bases from J, the junction contained 4 bases not matched to a gene. The CDR3 runs 13 residues. Germline V lookup: CDR1 MNHNS, CDR2 SASEGT. CDR3 loop: CASGDRARNTIYF. The CDR3 DNA reads as TGTGCCAGCGGGGACAGGGCTAGAAACACCATATATTTT.

V usage is TRBV6-1 and J usage is TRBJ1-5, with a possible D match to TRBD1 (5 bases). The CDR3 is 13 amino acids. V dropped 2 bases and J dropped 8 bases, with 10 bases sitting between them. The V gene's germline CDR1 is MNHNS and CDR2 SASEGT. The CDR3 nucleotides read TGTGCCAGCAGTGAATTGGGGCTTGAGCCCCAGCATTTT. Translated, it gives CASSELGLEPQHF.

The V gene is TRBV7-9, the J gene TRBJ1-3, with D perhaps TRBD1 (5 bases). The CDR3 covers 13 residues. Germline V gene sequence: CDR1 SEHNR, CDR2 FQNEAQ (reference sequence). Between the trimmed V and J ends, which lost 2 bases and 7 bases, there was a span of 9 bases. The CDR3 DNA follows: TGTGCCAGCAGCTTACAGGGTTGGAACACCATATATTTT. Protein product: CASSLQGWNTIYF.

The genes are TRBV18 and TRBJ2-1; 9 bases agree with TRBD2. The CDR3 has 15 residues. Germline-derived CDR1 and CDR2 are KGHSH and LQKENI. V shed 3 bases, J shed 4 bases, and the junction held 4 bases outside the gene matches. The CDR3 protein is CASSPGLAQYNEQFF. The CDR3 region has the DNA TGTGCCAGCTCACCGGGACTAGCTCAGTACAATGAGCAGTTCTTC.

The chain uses TRBV19 and TRBJ1-5, with D perhaps TRBD1 (6 bases). The length of the CDR3 is 13 residues. Germline CDR1 is LNHDA and CDR2 is SQIVND (reference sequence). Trimming removed 7 bases from V and 4 bases from J, with 11 bases in between. The chain's CDR3 is CASKDRPNQPQHF. The CDR3 coding sequence is TGTGCCAGTAAGGACAGACCAAATCAGCCCCAGCATTTT.

V gene TRBV4-3 combines with J gene TRBJ2-7; 9 positions agree with TRBD1. The V and J ends lost 3 bases and 4 bases, in that order; junction bases with no gene match: 1. CDR1 is LGHNA, CDR2 YSLEER, per germline. The CDR3 totals 13 residues. CDR3 nucleotides: TGCGCCAGCAGCCAGGGGACAGGGTACGAGCAGTACTTC. It codes for CASSQGTGYEQYF.